A selection of T cell receptor beta chains follows, all from one sample in a study of blood T cell repertoires in COVID-19. The method was immunoSEQ multiplex PCR; TCRdb's version includes in-frame clones alone and lacks a portion of them. Among 430,000 or so clones listed, approximately 90% were seen once. The sequenced sample was PBMCs or T cells enriched from blood (not recorded which). These TCRs come from a woman between 35 and 50 years old who had recovered from COVID-19. Each CDR3 is given with its conserved first and last residue. A D gene is named only where the DNA matches it firmly. Rows give clone size only sometimes, using once, few, many, or a class for an expanded clone.

.	TRBV4-1	TRBJ2-2	TRBD2	CASSPSTSGRGTGELFF	TGCGCCAGCAGCCCGTCGACTAGCGGGAGGGGCACCGGGGAGCTGTTTTTT
once	TRBV19	TRBJ2-1	.	CASSRREGSVYNEQFF	TGTGCCAGTAGTCGTCGCGAGGGTAGCGTCTACAATGAGCAGTTCTTC
.	TRBV14	TRBJ2-7	.	CASSQVDEQYF	TGTGCCAGCAGCCAAGTAGACGAGCAGTACTTC
.	TRBV10-2	TRBJ1-4	.	CASSDNFEKLFF	TGCGCCAGCAGTGATAACTTCGAAAAACTGTTTTTT
.	TRBV7-2	TRBJ2-1	TRBD2	CASSLGLAGSTEQFF	TGTGCCAGCAGCTTAGGACTAGCGGGGTCCACTGAGCAGTTCTTC
.	TRBV25-1	TRBJ1-1	TRBD1	CASTRQGPTEAFF	TGTGCCAGCACCAGACAGGGACCCACTGAAGCTTTCTTT
.	TRBV7-2	TRBJ2-7	TRBD2	CASSLVSGTMPGGQYF	TGTGCCAGCAGCTTAGTGTCCGGAACTATGCCGGGGGGGCAGTACTTC
once	TRBV4-1	TRBJ2-7	.	CASSQRPGAITYEQYF	TGCGCCAGCAGCCAAAGGCCCGGAGCCATCACCTACGAGCAGTACTTC
once	TRBV18	TRBJ2-1	.	CASSPPRLADNEQFF	TGTGCCAGCTCACCACCGCGGCTAGCAGACAATGAGCAGTTCTTC
few	TRBV18	TRBJ2-7	TRBD1	CASSPSLGQGNEQYF	TGTGCCAGCTCACCGAGTTTAGGACAGGGGAACGAGCAGTACTTC
once	TRBV7-9	TRBJ2-1	.	CASSLYSYNEQFF	TGTGCCAGCAGCTTATACTCCTACAATGAGCAGTTCTTC
.	TRBV4-1	TRBJ2-7	.	CASSQDWSRTYEQYF	TGCGCCAGCAGCCAAGATTGGAGCCGTACCTACGAGCAGTACTTC
.	TRBV7-2	TRBJ2-3	TRBD2	CASSLVGTSGSTDTQYF	TGTGCCAGCAGCTTAGTTGGGACTAGCGGCAGCACAGATACGCAGTATTTT
.	TRBV7-2	TRBJ2-3	.	CASSPLGPHSGTSDTQYF	TGTGCCAGCAGCCCCCTGGGCCCCCATAGCGGAACTTCAGATACGCAGTATTTT
once	TRBV4-3	TRBJ2-1	TRBD1	CASSQDHRDRAYNEQFF	TGCGCCAGCAGCCAAGACCACCGGGACAGGGCATACAATGAGCAGTTCTTC
.	TRBV19	TRBJ1-1	TRBD1	CASSRAGGGSEAFF	TGTGCCAGTAGTAGGGCAGGGGGAGGTAGTGAAGCTTTCTTT
.	TRBV13	TRBJ1-1	.	CASSLDEGEAFF	TGTGCCAGCAGCTTAGACGAGGGTGAAGCTTTCTTT
few	TRBV29-1	TRBJ1-1	TRBD1	CSVEPKVGQGWRTEAFF	TGCAGCGTTGAACCGAAAGTGGGACAGGGGTGGAGAACTGAAGCTTTCTTT
.	TRBV4-1	TRBJ1-1	.	CASSQLTLRGPRVITEAFF	TGCGCCAGCAGCCAACTCACCCTAAGGGGCCCCAGGGTAATCACTGAAGCTTTCTTT
.	TRBV28	TRBJ2-4	.	CASTVRLAKNIQYF	TGTGCCAGCACAGTCCGACTAGCCAAAAACATTCAGTACTTC
.	TRBV25-1	TRBJ1-1	.	CASSEANPPGKAFF	TGTGCCAGCAGTGAAGCGAACCCACCGGGGAAAGCTTTCTTT
.	TRBV13	TRBJ1-1	.	CASSVRGGTEAFF	TGTGCCAGCAGCGTCCGGGGGGGCACTGAAGCTTTCTTT
.	TRBV5-4	TRBJ2-6	TRBD1	CASSSRRGGLRSGANVLTF	TGTGCCAGCAGCTCCCGGAGAGGGGGCCTTCGCTCTGGGGCCAACGTCCTGACTTTC
.	TRBV7-2	TRBJ2-1	TRBD1	CASSGPGTGVLYEQFF	TGTGCCAGCAGCGGGCCCGGGACAGGGGTATTATATGAGCAGTTCTTC
.	TRBV7-2	TRBJ2-2	.	CASSLSAGTGELFF	TGTGCCAGCAGCTTATCTGCGGGCACCGGGGAGCTGTTTTTT
.	TRBV6-5	TRBJ1-3	.	CASSYSWREGNTIYF	TGTGCCAGCAGTTACTCTTGGAGGGAAGGAAACACCATATATTTT
once	TRBV18	TRBJ2-5	TRBD2	CASSPPNARGGLAGKGETQYF	TGTGCCAGCTCACCACCGAACGCCAGGGGAGGACTAGCGGGGAAGGGCGAGACCCAGTACTTC
.	TRBV12-3/TRBV12-4	TRBJ1-5	.	CASSLVRGQPQHF	TGTGCCAGCAGTTTAGTTCGGGGGCAGCCCCAGCATTTT
.	TRBV18	TRBJ1-1	.	CASSINGGGTEAFF	TGTGCCAGCTCTATAAACGGAGGTGGTACTGAAGCTTTCTTT
.	TRBV7-2	TRBJ2-7	.	CASSLVNRESYEQYF	TGTGCCAGCAGCTTAGTGAACCGGGAGTCCTACGAGCAGTACTTC
.	TRBV19	TRBJ1-2	.	CASSIHKRPGYTF	TGTGCCAGTAGTATTCACAAGCGGCCCGGCTACACCTTC
.	TRBV4-1	TRBJ1-2	.	CASSLQGHYGYTF	TGCGCCAGCAGCTTACAGGGACACTATGGCTACACCTTC
.	TRBV7-2	TRBJ2-2	.	CASSSRTGEGWRELFF	TGTGCCAGCAGCTCTAGGACTGGGGAAGGATGGCGGGAGCTGTTTTTT
.	TRBV7-2	TRBJ2-2	.	CASSPAVREAGELFF	TGTGCCAGCAGCCCGGCGGTGCGTGAGGCCGGGGAGCTGTTTTTT
.	TRBV11-3	TRBJ2-7	.	CASSPMTYEQYF	TGTGCCAGCAGCCCGATGACTTACGAGCAGTACTTC
.	TRBV2	TRBJ2-5	TRBD2	CASTLWTSGQETQYF	TGTGCCAGCACCCTATGGACTAGCGGACAAGAGACCCAGTACTTC
.	TRBV5-1	TRBJ1-2	.	CASSRGGEGYGYTF	TGCGCCAGCAGCCGTGGAGGGGAAGGCTATGGCTACACCTTC
.	TRBV7-9	TRBJ2-7	.	CASSLDVTGPGYEQYF	TGTGCCAGCAGCTTAGATGTGACCGGCCCAGGATACGAGCAGTACTTC
.	TRBV19	TRBJ1-5	TRBD1	CASRAIDRGGNQPQHF	TGTGCCAGTAGGGCCATCGACAGGGGAGGCAATCAGCCCCAGCATTTT
.	TRBV3-1/TRBV3-2	TRBJ1-3	.	CASSQEPRNTIYF	TGTGCCAGCAGCCAAGAACCACGGAACACCATATATTTT
.	TRBV5-1	TRBJ1-1	.	CASSPSRGGNTEAFF	TGCGCCAGCAGCCCTTCTAGGGGAGGGAACACTGAAGCTTTCTTT
once	TRBV20-1	TRBJ1-3	.	CSANLGNTIYF	TGCAGTGCTAATTTAGGAAACACCATATATTTT
once	TRBV9	TRBJ2-7	.	CASSVTGNRAYEQYF	TGTGCCAGCAGCGTCACCGGGAACAGGGCTTACGAGCAGTACTTC
.	TRBV14	TRBJ1-2	.	CASSQDRGYGYTF	TGTGCCAGCAGCCAAGACAGGGGTTATGGCTACACCTTC
.	TRBV30	TRBJ1-5	TRBD1	CAWSGGTGGRGNQPQHF	TGTGCCTGGAGTGGAGGGACAGGGGGCAGGGGCAATCAGCCCCAGCATTTT
once	TRBV20-1	TRBJ2-1	TRBD2	CSASRLATSYNEQFF	TGCAGTGCTAGTAGACTAGCGACGTCCTACAATGAGCAGTTCTTC
.	TRBV29-1	TRBJ2-1	TRBD1	CSVGGTGAGYNEQFF	TGCAGCGTTGGGGGGACAGGGGCCGGGTACAATGAGCAGTTCTTC
.	TRBV7-8	TRBJ1-1	.	CASSLQMNTEAFF	TGTGCCAGCAGCTTGCAGATGAACACTGAAGCTTTCTTT
.	TRBV7-8	TRBJ1-4	.	CASRPRGSTNEKLFF	TGTGCCAGCAGACCTAGAGGGTCAACTAATGAAAAACTGTTTTTT
.	TRBV7-2	TRBJ1-2	TRBD1	CASSPQTGGGYGYTF	TGTGCCAGCAGCCCCCAGACAGGGGGGGGCTATGGCTACACCTTC
.	TRBV19	TRBJ2-5	.	CASSIAGRGGLQIQETQYF	TGTGCCAGTAGTATAGCGGGGAGAGGCGGACTCCAAATCCAAGAGACCCAGTACTTC
.	TRBV6-2/TRBV6-3	TRBJ2-1	.	CASSSGWVKFF	TGTGCCAGCAGTTCGGGGTGGGTAAAGTTCTTC
.	TRBV27	TRBJ2-1	.	CASSLLGAYEQFF	TGTGCCAGCAGTTTATTGGGGGCGTATGAGCAGTTCTTC
.	TRBV11-2	TRBJ2-7	.	CASSLVSPGEQYF	TGTGCCAGCAGCTTAGTCAGCCCAGGCGAGCAGTACTTC
.	TRBV4-1	TRBJ2-5	TRBD2	CASSLGLAGAQETQYF	TGCGCCAGCAGCCTCGGACTAGCGGGAGCCCAAGAGACCCAGTACTTC
.	TRBV30	TRBJ1-3	TRBD1	CAWRTGSLLDF	TGTGCCTGGAGGACAGGGTCCCTCTTAGATTTT
many	TRBV5-4	TRBJ1-4	TRBD1	CASSLRLSDRGANEKLFF	TGTGCCAGCAGCCTACGCTTATCGGACAGGGGAGCTAATGAAAAACTGTTTTTT